The 7 T cell receptor beta chains presented below share a single source sample, sequenced in a study of post-analysis software for immune sequencing data. Study-level results: The study found TRBV5-6, TRBV5-1 and TRBV20-1 among five TRBV segments more frequent in patients than controls.

These receptors lack a known antigen. Presence of unique molecular identifiers characterized the TCR beta cDNA libraries. MiXCR, applied by TCRdb to the PCR reads, yields one record per CDR3 protein. The sample has about 500,000 distinct CDR3 sequences, around 40% seen once. Sequencing was done on a sample of blood. Receptors were obtained from a girl aged 10-17 years with multiple sclerosis.

This chain joins TRBV29-1 and TRBJ1-1, with 8 bases matching TRBD1. This CDR3 has 14 residues. V trimming: 4 bases; J trimming: 1 base; junction bases outside the gene matches: 5. The germline gives CDR1 SQVTM, CDR2 ANQGSEA. CDR3 sequence: CSVGGQGWNTEAFF. CDR3 bases: TGCAGCGTTGGAGGACAGGGATGGAACACTGAAGCTTTCTTT.

V gene TRBV5-1 combines with J gene TRBJ2-3; D remains unclear. V was clipped by 1 base and J by 0 bases, with 9 bases between them. This CDR3 is built from 15 residues. The germline CDR1 and CDR2 sequences are SGHRS and YFSETQ. Here the CDR3 reads CASSLSQISTDTQYF. The CDR3 DNA follows: TGCGCCAGCAGCTTGAGCCAGATCAGCACAGATACGCAGTATTTT.

The rearrangement links TRBV12-3 or TRBV12-4 to TRBJ2-7; D is unresolved. With 3 bases removed from V and 7 bases from J, the gap between germline ends came to 10 bases. The CDR3 totals 12 residues. The CDR3 loop reads CASSFRAYEQYF. The CDR3 DNA follows: TGTGCCAGCAGTTTTAGGGCATATGAGCAGTACTTC.

The genes are TRBV4-1 and TRBJ1-1; 10 bases fit TRBD1. Unmatched junction bases numbered 7, after V lost 1 base and J lost 5 bases. This CDR3 is built from 16 residues. Germline V gene sequence: CDR1 MGHRA, CDR2 YSYEKL. Here the CDR3 reads CASSQAGTGVLTEAFF. The CDR3 DNA follows: TGCGCCAGCAGCCAAGCTGGGACAGGGGTTTTGACTGAAGCTTTCTTT.

The rearrangement joins TRBV7-9 to TRBJ2-1; 7 bases fit TRBD1. Trimming at V came to 5 bases and at J to 5 bases, leaving 15 bases not matched to a gene. Germline-derived CDR1 and CDR2 are SEHNR and FQNEAQ (reference sequence). The CDR3 totals 17 residues. DNA for the CDR3: TGTGCCAGCAGCAATCCCCCGGGACAGTATCGGAACAATGAGCAGTTCTTC. This encodes CASSNPPGQYRNNEQFF.

The chain recombines TRBV7-8 with TRBJ2-3, with D perhaps matching TRBD1 (6 bases). CDR1 and CDR2 (germline): SGHVS, FQNEAQ. With 5 bases removed from V and 0 bases from J, the gap between germline ends came to 18 bases. This CDR3 is 17 amino acids long. The chain's CDR3 is CASSDTPGVPSTDTQYF. CDR3 DNA sequence: TGTGCCAGCAGCGATACACCAGGGGTTCCTAGCACAGATACGCAGTATTTT.

V and J are TRBV5-1 and TRBJ2-7; D might be TRBD1 (6 bases). CDR1 and CDR2 from the germline V gene are SGHRS and YFSETQ. The CDR3 consists of 13 residues. Trimming shortened V by 5 bases and J by 4 bases, and 13 bases separated the two germline ends. Written as DNA, the CDR3 is TGCGCCAGCAGACCCCGACAGGATTACGAGCAGTACTTC. Translated: CASRPRQDYEQYF.